This paragraph covers one T cell receptor (beta chain) sequence. This record belongs to a study of cytomegalovirus exposure and HLA in healthy donors. Produced via immunoSEQ multiplex PCR; TCRdb's table is partial and in-frame only. The sample includes about 130,000 clones, around 89% of them seen just once. Germline V lookup: CDR1 MNHEY, CDR2 SMNVEV (reference sequence). V dropped 6 bases and J dropped 6 bases, with 9 bases sitting between them. The CDR3 is 13 amino acids. Sequences were obtained from PBMCs. This clonotype originated in a woman aged 30 to 39 in good health and CMV-seropositive. This sequence joins TRBV27 and TRBJ1-6; D unresolved. The CDR3 reads CASSAAGNSPLHF. Here the CDR3 DNA reads TGTGCCAGCAGCGCAGCGGGTAATTCACCCCTCCACTTT.